This T cell receptor beta chain was observed in a study of post-analysis software for immune sequencing data. About the study: The courses of disease that were included comprised relapsing-remitting, secondary progressive and progressive-relapsing multiple sclerosis. General study results and limits: Co-batched samples clustered tightly together by F measure. Normalized Chao1 diversity was significantly reduced in patients versus controls. In patients, 4 to 6 TRBV segments were more frequent than in controls, with TRBV5-6, TRBV5-1 and TRBV20-1 among them.

The CDR3 has 19 residues. Trimming removed 3 bases from V and 4 bases from J; junction bases left unmatched: 12. Germline-derived CDR1 and CDR2 are MNHEY and SMNVEV (reference sequence). Unique-molecular-identifier-tagged TCR beta cDNA libraries were used. With about 0.95 to 11 million T cells as the source, a few hundred thousand cDNA molecules resulted. TCRdb passed the PCR reads through MiXCR, listing each CDR3 protein once. Of around 700,000 distinct CDR3 sequences listed, 55% to 70% are singletons. On this clonotype itself: Its antigen is not known.

The TCR originated in a girl aged 2-10 years with multiple sclerosis. V usage is TRBV27 and J usage is TRBJ1-6; 10 positions agree with TRBD1. Material: blood. The CDR3 loop is CASSFTGQGTLRYNSPLHF. The CDR3 nucleotides read TGTGCCAGCAGTTTCACGGGACAGGGGACCCTTAGGTATAATTCACCCCTCCACTTT.